This TCR beta chain is drawn from a study of patients and donors after allogeneic stem cell transplantation. MiXCR, applied by TCRdb to the RT-PCR reads, yields one record per CDR3 protein. The table includes approximately 200,000 distinct CDR3 sequences, 41% detected once. CDR1 KGHSH and CDR2 LQKENI come from the germline V gene. The CDR3 runs 15 residues. V was trimmed by 0 bases and J by 6 bases, leaving 12 bases between them. This chain connects TRBV18 to TRBJ2-4; TRBD1 is a possible D gene (6 bases). The sample taken for sequencing was blood, either unsorted or a sorted T cell fraction (not recorded which). The TCR originated in a human donor who was either an allogeneic HSCT recipient or a stem cell or donor lymphocyte infusion donor (not recorded which). It is not recorded whose cells these are; they may come from a transplant donor. The CDR3 region is CASSPPQGSRNIQYF. The CDR3 DNA sequence: TGTGCCAGCTCACCACCACAGGGATCCAGAAACATTCAGTACTTC.